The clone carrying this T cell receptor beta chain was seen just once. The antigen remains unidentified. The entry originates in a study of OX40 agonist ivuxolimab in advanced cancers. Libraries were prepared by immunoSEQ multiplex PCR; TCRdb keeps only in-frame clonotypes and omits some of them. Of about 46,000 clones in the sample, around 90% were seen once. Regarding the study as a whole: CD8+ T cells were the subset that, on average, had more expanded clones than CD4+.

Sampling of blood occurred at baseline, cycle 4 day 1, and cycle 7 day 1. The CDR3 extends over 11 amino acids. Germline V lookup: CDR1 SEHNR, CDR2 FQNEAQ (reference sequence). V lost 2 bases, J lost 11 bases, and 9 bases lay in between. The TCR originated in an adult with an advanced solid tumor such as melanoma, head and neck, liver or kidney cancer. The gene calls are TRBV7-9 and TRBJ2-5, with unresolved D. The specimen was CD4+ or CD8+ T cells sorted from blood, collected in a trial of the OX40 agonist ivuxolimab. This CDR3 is CASSLPDGQYF. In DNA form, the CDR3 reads TGTGCCAGCAGCTTACCCGACGGGCAGTACTTC.